One T cell receptor beta chain is described in this entry. Its antigen is as yet unknown. CDR3 length: 16 amino acids. Germline CDR1 and CDR2: SNHLY and FYNNEI. The V and J ends lost 5 bases and 0 bases respectively, with 11 bases between them. The sample belongs to a study of T cell responses to AZD1222 COVID-19 vaccine. Findings of the study overall: It should be noted that donors were predominantly white British and more often female, and clonal diversity was possibly underestimated. Distributed over spike, vaccine-associated CD4 TCRs predominated at 160-218 and 743-854. Nearly half of spike-specific TCRs reportedly target variant regions that are unmutated in the B.1.351 and B.1.1.7 variants.

This table comes from immunoSEQ multiplex PCR, and its TCRdb copy is limited to in-frame clones, with some not included. Of about 140,000 clones detected, 80% to 90% appear once; the ten largest clones hold approximately 3.1%. This rearrangement joins TRBV2 to TRBJ1-6; tentative D call: TRBD1 (6 bases). The sequence came from an adult in good health. Source: peripheral blood, taken on day 0 of AZD1222 vaccination. CDR3 region: CASSLLDSSYNSPLHF. In DNA, the CDR3 is TGTGCCAGCAGTCTATTGGACAGCTCCTATAATTCACCCCTCCACTTT.